This TCR beta chain emerged from a study of T cell repertoires in cytomegalovirus infection. Study information: Selection of CMV epitopes for the study included recently identified HLA-C-restricted and well-studied HLA-B-restricted ones. Carrying CMV and the relevant HLA type showed in public TCR beta signatures.

TCRdb independently ran MiXCR on the reads; one entry per CDR3 protein. The sample has tens of thousands of distinct CDR3 sequences; over 15% are singletons. Findings and limits, study-wide: Cumulative public TCR beta family frequency identified carriers of CMV plus the relevant HLA. Ex vivo, HLA-C-restricted CMV-specific TCR beta clonotypes prevailed over the rest of the response.

This clonotype was seen ten or more times. Its antigen is undetermined. The CDR3 covers 17 residues. V was pared by 4 bases and J by 3 bases, with 11 bases of the junction left unmatched. Germline V gives CDR1 SGHVS, CDR2 FNYEAQ. The receptor's source is a human donor in good health (CMV status not recorded). Some clones in this sample may be carry-over from other donors' samples. The V and J genes are TRBV7-6 and TRBJ2-1, with TRBD2 matching 8 bases. This specimen was CD8+ T cells from cultured PBMCs, taken from culture after CMV antigen stimulation. The DNA of the CDR3 is TGTGCCAGCAGCTCCAAGGACGGGGGGGTGTTCTACAATGAGCAGTTCTTC. The encoded protein is CASSSKDGGVFYNEQFF. Drawing the rest from reference TRBV7-6 and TRBJ2-1, the complete variable domain is GAGVSQSPRYKVTKRGQDVALRCDPISGHVSLYWYRQALGQGPEFLTYFNYEAQQDKSGLPNDRFSAERPEGSISTLTIQRTEQRDSAMYRCASSSKDGGVFYNEQFFGPGTRLTVL.